The clone carrying this TCR beta chain was recorded many times. Its antigen is as yet unknown. Germline V gene sequence: CDR1 SQVTM, CDR2 ANQGSEA. The CDR3 is 15 residues long. V was shortened by 7 bases and J by 4 bases, with 22 bases between the two germline ends. The data were obtained in a study of post-analysis software for immune sequencing data. Turning to the study itself: Disease trajectories encompassed relapsing-remitting, secondary progressive and progressive-relapsing multiple sclerosis. Study-level points and caveats: Among roughly 5 TRBV segments more frequent in patients than controls were TRBV5-6, TRBV5-1 and TRBV20-1. Multiple sclerosis patients had significantly lower normalized Chao1 diversity than controls. Strong co-clustering by F measure linked samples that shared a preparation batch.

TCR beta cDNA libraries included unique molecular identifiers. TCRdb re-called the PCR reads with MiXCR, one entry per CDR3 protein. The repertoire holds roughly 700,000 distinct CDR3 sequences, with about 32% as singletons. The sample consisted of blood. V and J are TRBV29-1 and TRBJ1-2; TRBD1 is a possible D gene (5 bases). This clonotype was obtained from a girl aged 10-17 years with multiple sclerosis. The CDR3 region has the DNA TGCAGCGCCACGTTTATGAGGCAGGGCTCCTATGGCTACACCTTC. This encodes CSATFMRQGSYGYTF.